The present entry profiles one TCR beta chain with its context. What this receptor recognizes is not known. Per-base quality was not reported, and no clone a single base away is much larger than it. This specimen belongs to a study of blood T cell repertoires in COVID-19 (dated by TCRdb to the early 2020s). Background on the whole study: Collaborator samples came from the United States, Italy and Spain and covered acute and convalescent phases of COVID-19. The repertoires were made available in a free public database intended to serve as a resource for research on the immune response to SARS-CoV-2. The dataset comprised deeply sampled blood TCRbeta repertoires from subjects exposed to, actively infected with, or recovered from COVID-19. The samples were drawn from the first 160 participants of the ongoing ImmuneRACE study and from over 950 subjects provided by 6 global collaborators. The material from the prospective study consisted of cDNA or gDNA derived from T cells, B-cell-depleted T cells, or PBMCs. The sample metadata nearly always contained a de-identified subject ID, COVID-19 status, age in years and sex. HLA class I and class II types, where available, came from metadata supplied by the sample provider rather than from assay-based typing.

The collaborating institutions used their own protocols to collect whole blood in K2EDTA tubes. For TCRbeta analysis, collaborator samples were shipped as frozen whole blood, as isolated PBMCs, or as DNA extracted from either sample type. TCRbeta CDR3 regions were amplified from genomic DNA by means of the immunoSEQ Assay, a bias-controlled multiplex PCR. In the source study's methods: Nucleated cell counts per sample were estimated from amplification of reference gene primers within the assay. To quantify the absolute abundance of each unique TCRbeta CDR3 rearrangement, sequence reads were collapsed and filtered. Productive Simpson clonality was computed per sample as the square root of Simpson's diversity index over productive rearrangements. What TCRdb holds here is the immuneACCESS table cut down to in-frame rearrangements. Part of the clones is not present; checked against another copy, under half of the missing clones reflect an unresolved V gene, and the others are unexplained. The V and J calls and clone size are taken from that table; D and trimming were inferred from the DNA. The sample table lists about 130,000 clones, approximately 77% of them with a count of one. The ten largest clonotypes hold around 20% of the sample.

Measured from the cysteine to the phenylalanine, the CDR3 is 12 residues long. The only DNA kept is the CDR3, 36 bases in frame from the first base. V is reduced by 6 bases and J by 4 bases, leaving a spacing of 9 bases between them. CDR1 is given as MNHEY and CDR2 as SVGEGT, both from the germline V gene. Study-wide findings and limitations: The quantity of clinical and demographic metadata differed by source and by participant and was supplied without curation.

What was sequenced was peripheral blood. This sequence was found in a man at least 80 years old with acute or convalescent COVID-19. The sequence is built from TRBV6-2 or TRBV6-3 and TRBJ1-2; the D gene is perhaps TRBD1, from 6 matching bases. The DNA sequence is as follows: TGTGCCAGCAGCCAGGGGTTCTATGGCTACACCTTC. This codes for CASSQGFYGYTF.